Listed here is a single TCR beta chain. Its antigen is undetermined. Healthy Caucasian individuals from Russia aged about 6 to 90 served as donors. Through a sample-barcoded 5' primer and a J-beta primer mix, a second PCR was run for roughly 6 to 12 cycles. Template switching added a 12-random-nucleotide identifier to every cDNA molecule. The study obtained at least 2.5 million CDR3-containing paired-end reads from every sample. TCRdb re-called the 5' RACE reads through MiXCR, storing one row per CDR3 protein. Here the sample spans about 1.4 million distinct CDR3 sequences, around 55% being singletons. Trimming shortened V by 3 bases and J by 3 bases, and 9 bases separated the two germline ends. The germline CDR1 and CDR2 sequences are SGHAT and FQNNGV. This CDR3 region has 14 residues. This sample was included in a study of blood T cells in healthy people across ages. Study findings and constraints: The unknown donor CMV status may have confounded expanded clonotype changes.

The V and J genes are TRBV11-2 and TRBJ2-1; D gene ambiguous. This TCR was recovered from a man aged 18 to 35 in good health. Sequenced input: blood. As DNA, the CDR3 is TGTGCCAGCAGCTTCGGTTCTGTCTACAATGAGCAGTTCTTC. This encodes CASSFGSVYNEQFF.